This T cell receptor (beta chain) appears in the sequencing data of a study of control samples from healthy donors and cancer patients. The CDR3 contains 13 residues. The V and J ends lost 1 base and 1 base respectively, with 4 bases between them. Germline loops: CDR1 SGHVS, CDR2 FQNEAQ. Produced via immunoSEQ multiplex PCR; TCRdb's table is partial and in-frame only. The sample has over 60,000 clones; around nine tenths are singletons. The chain recombines TRBV7-8 with TRBJ1-1; D gene uncertain. The clonotype originates from a woman aged 55-69 years with head and neck cancer. The sample taken for sequencing was PBMCs. The CDR3 nucleotides read TGTGCCAGCAGCTTAGTAGGGAACACTGAAGCTTTCTTT. This translates into CASSLVGNTEAFF.